Sequencing of this TCR beta chain was carried out in a study of Ad26.COV2.S vaccination and SARS-CoV-2 variants. The wider study: This donor came from the COV1001 trial of Ad26.COV2.S.

The CDR3 covers 18 residues. Trimming removed 0 bases from V and 0 bases from J, with 15 bases in between. Sample treatment: over 15 received Ad26.COV2.S at low or high dose, single or two shots; about 5 received placebo; per-sample allocation not given. The study sampled participants on day 63 after the first vaccine or placebo injection. This vaccine is an Ad26 vector that expresses the Wuhan-strain SARS-CoV-2 spike. Generated by immunoSEQ multiplex PCR, the TCRdb table keeps only in-frame clones and is missing some. The sample has some 350,000 clones, roughly 88% seen once. Source: peripheral blood, taken in a trial of Ad26.COV2.S vaccine versus placebo. The receptor comes from a person aged 18-65 years who received the Ad26.COV2.S COVID-19 vaccine or a placebo. The rearrangement uses TRBV23-1 and TRBJ1-5; no clear D. TRBV23-1 is an open reading frame whose function is uncertain. The CDR3 sequence is CASSQSRITDHSNQPQHF. Here the CDR3 DNA reads TGCGCCAGCAGTCAATCAAGGATCACAGACCATAGCAATCAGCCCCAGCATTTT.